This T cell receptor (beta chain) was recovered during a study of vaccination and CD4 T cells after COVID-19. Study-wide context: Four females and six males made up the convalescents, two of whom were Hispanic. Stimulation of the cells used overlapping spike peptide pools from SARS-CoV-2 and from the common cold coronaviruses HCoV-NL63, HCoV-OC43 and HCoV-229E. Each of the control cultures got a CEFX pool, an HIV-1 Nef pool, or no peptide. Findings and caveats of the study: In convalescent patients, 304 of 307 vaccine-specific clones were spike mono-reactive.

Trimming removed 7 bases at V and 0 bases at J, with 10 bases between. Looked up from germline, CDR1 is MDHEN and CDR2 is SYDVKM. The CDR3 length is 14 residues. A word on this clonotype: Its antigen is undetermined.

As for treatment: roughly 11-day PBMC culture with coronavirus spike peptide pools or control peptides (ViraFEST assay). Once obtained from cultured CD4+ T cells, the DNA was sequenced using the Oncomine TCR Beta short-read assay. Each CDR3 protein gets one entry after TCRdb re-called the PCR reads with MiXCR. The data hold around 12,000 distinct CDR3 sequences, with 45% to 70% observed a single time. Material: CD4+ T cells from blood, cultured in vitro. J is TRBJ1-3 and V is TRBV28; possibly TRBD1 for D (5 bases). The receptor was derived from a human donor who had recovered from COVID-19. The CDR3 region is CASTQGFSGNTIYF. DNA of the CDR3: TGTGCCAGCACCCAGGGATTCTCTGGAAACACCATATATTTT.